Reported below is one T cell receptor (beta chain). At one boundary the junction diverges from the germline segment, which might be a read error. Additional DNA sequences in this sample encode the identical CDR3. This record comes from a study of shared clonotypes between healthy human individuals. Across the study: CD8 memory received one plate per donor, CD8 naive two, CD4 memory three and CD4 naive three.

Original processing methods: Junction-only immunoSEQ sequences carried no quality scores, so filtering differed. Clones were read by immunoSEQ multiplex PCR, and TCRdb kept only the in-frame ones, dropping some. That table is the source of V, J and clone size, and D and trimming were worked out from the DNA. The table lists roughly 2,500,000 clones, 93% of them singletons. The CDR3 has 15 residues. Germline CDR1 and CDR2: SGHNT and YENEEA. The receptor comes from a man aged 18 to 35 in good health. Some clones in this sample may be carry-over from other donors' samples. The sample was naive CD4+ T cells from PBMCs. Specified subset: CD45RA+ positively selected. The chain couples TRBV11-3 to TRBJ2-1; 9 nucleotides agree with TRBD2. CDR3 in DNA: TGTGCCAGCAGCTTAGCGGGACTAGCAGGGAATGAGCAATTCTTC. The encoded protein is CASSLAGLAGNEQFF.